This TCR beta chain is drawn from a study of blood T cell repertoires in COVID-19. Study-wide background: Acute and convalescent COVID-19 specimens originated in the United States, Italy and Spain. Sample material is recorded as cDNA or gDNA derived from T cells, B-cell-depleted T cells, or PBMCs.

Recovered status in Cohort 3 required two negative PCRs, clearance, or symptom resolution. From germline, CDR1 is SGHRS and CDR2 YFSETQ. V lost 4 bases and J 5 bases, leaving 15 bases between the germline ends. This CDR3 contains 15 residues. Clones were read by immunoSEQ multiplex PCR, and TCRdb kept only the in-frame ones, dropping some. The sample has more than 350,000 clones; more than 75% are singletons. The sample was PBMCs or T cells enriched from blood (not recorded which). The clonotype was recovered from a woman aged 45-59 years who had recovered from COVID-19. The rearrangement links TRBV5-1 to TRBJ2-2; possible D gene TRBD1, 6 bases. The CDR3 DNA reads as TGCGCCAGCAGCCCGCAGGGGAGAGGTACCGGGGAGCTGTTTTTT. It codes for CASSPQGRGTGELFF.